Sequencing of this TCR beta chain was carried out in a study of blood T cell repertoires in COVID-19. About the study: Samples taken during acute and convalescent COVID-19 were collected in the United States, Italy and Spain. Sources were T cells, B-cell-depleted T cells, or PBMCs; the material itself was cDNA or gDNA.

The CDR3 sequence is 14 residues long. Germline V CDR1 and CDR2: SEHNR, FQNEAQ (reference sequence). V lost 2 bases to trimming and J lost 5 bases, with 12 bases between them. Using immunoSEQ multiplex PCR, the repertoire was profiled, and TCRdb retains in-frame clones only, with some absent. The sample has tens of thousands of clones; approximately 79% are singletons. The chain couples TRBV7-9 to TRBJ2-5, with D tentatively TRBD1 (6 bases). This TCR derives from a human donor in a cohort sampled during active COVID-19. Sequencing was done on a sample of peripheral blood. The CDR3 sequence: CASSLNTGWETQYF. The CDR3 DNA is TGTGCCAGCAGCTTAAATACAGGGTGGGAGACCCAGTACTTC.